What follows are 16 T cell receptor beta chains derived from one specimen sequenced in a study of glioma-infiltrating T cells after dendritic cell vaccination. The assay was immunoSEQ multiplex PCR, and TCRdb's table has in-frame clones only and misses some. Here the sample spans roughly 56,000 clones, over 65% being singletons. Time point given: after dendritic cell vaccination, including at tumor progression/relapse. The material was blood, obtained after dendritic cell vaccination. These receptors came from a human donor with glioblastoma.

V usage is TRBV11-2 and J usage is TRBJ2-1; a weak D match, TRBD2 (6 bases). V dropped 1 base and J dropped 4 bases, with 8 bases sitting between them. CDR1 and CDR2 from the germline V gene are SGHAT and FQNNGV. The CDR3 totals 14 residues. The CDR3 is CASSLAGVYNEQFF. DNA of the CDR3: TGTGCCAGCAGCTTAGCGGGGGTATACAATGAGCAGTTCTTC.

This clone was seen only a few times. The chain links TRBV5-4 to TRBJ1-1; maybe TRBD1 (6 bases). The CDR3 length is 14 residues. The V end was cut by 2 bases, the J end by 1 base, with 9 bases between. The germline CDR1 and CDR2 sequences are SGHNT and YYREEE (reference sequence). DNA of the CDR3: TGTGCCAGCAGCTTTTCGACAGGGAACACTGAAGCTTTCTTT. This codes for CASSFSTGNTEAFF.

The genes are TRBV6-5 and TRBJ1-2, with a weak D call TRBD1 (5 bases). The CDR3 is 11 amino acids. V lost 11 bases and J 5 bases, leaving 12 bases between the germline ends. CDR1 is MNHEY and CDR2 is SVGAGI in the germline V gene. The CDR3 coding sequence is TGTGCCGGCTCGGGGGAATATGGCTACACCTTC. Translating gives CAGSGEYGYTF.

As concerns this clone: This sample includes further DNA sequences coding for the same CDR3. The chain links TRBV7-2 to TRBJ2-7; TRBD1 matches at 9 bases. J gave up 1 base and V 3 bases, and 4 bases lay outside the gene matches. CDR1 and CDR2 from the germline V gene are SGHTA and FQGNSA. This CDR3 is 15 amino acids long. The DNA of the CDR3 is TGTGCCAGCAGCTTTGCAGGACAGGGGTCCTACGAGCAGTACTTC. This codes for CASSFAGQGSYEQYF.

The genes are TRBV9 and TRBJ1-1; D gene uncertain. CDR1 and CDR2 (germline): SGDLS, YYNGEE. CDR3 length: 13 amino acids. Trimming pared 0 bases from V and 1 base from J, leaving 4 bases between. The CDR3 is CASSVARNTEAFF. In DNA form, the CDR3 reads TGTGCCAGCAGCGTAGCCAGGAACACTGAAGCTTTCTTT.

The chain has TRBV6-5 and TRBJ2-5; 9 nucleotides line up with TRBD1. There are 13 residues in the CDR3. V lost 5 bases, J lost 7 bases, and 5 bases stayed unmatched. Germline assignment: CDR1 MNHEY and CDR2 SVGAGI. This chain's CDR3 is CASSAGQGVTQYF. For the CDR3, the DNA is TGTGCCAGCAGTGCGGGACAGGGTGTGACCCAGTACTTC.

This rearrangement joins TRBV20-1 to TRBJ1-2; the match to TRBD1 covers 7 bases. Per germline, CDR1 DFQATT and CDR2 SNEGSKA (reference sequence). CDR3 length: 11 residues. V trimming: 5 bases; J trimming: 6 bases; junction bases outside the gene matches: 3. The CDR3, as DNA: TGCAGTGCTCGCCAGGGGGATGGCTACACCTTC. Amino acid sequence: CSARQGDGYTF.

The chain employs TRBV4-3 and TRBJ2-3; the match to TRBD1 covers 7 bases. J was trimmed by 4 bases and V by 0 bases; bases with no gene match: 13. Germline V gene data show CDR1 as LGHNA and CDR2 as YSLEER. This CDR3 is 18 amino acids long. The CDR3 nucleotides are TGCGCCAGCAGCCAAGATCTAATCCGGACAGGCTTATCAGATACGCAGTATTTT. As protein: CASSQDLIRTGLSDTQYF.

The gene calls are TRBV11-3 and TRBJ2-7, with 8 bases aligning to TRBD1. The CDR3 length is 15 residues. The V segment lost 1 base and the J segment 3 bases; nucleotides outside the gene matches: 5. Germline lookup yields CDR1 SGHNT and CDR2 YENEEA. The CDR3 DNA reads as TGTGCCAGCAGCTTAGCAGGGGGCGTCGTCTACGAGCAGTACTTC. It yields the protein CASSLAGGVVYEQYF.

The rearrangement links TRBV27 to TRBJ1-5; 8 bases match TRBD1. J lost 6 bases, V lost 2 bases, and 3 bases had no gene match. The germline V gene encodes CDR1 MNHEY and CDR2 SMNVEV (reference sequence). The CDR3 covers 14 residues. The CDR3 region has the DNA TGTGCCAGCAGTTTAGGCAGGGGGCGTCAGCCCCAGCATTTT. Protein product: CASSLGRGRQPQHF.

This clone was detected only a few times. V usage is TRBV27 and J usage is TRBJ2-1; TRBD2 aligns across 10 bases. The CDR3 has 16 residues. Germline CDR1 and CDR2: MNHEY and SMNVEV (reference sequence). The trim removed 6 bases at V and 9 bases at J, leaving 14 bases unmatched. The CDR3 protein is CASSLAGTSAAGEQFF. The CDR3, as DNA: TGTGCCAGCAGCCTCGCCGGGACTAGCGCGGCCGGTGAGCAGTTCTTC.

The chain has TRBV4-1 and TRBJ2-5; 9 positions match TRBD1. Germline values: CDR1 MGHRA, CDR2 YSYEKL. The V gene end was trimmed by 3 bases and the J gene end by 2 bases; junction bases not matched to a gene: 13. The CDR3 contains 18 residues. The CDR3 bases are TGCGCCAGCAGCCACAAATTGGGACAGGGTACCCCTCAAGAGACCCAGTACTTC. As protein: CASSHKLGQGTPQETQYF.

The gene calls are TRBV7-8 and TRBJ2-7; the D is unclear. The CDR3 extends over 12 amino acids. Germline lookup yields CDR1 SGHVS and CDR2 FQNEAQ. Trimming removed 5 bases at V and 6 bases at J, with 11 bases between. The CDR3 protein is CASSPITSEQYF. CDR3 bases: TGTGCCAGCAGCCCAATAACTTCCGAGCAGTACTTC.

CDR3 sequence reads: CASSERTVEKLFF. In nucleotides, the CDR3 is TGTGCCAGCAGTGAACGGACAGTTGAAAAACTGTTTTTT. The chain couples TRBV2 to TRBJ1-4; perhaps TRBD1 as D (6 bases). This CDR3 is 13 amino acids long. Germline CDR1 is SNHLY and CDR2 is FYNNEI. Trimming shortened V by 2 bases and J by 7 bases, and 8 bases separated the two germline ends.

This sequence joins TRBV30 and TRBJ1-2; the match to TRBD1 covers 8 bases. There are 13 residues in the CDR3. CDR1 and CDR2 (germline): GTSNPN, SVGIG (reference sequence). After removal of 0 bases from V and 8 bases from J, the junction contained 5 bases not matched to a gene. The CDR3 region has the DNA TGTGCCTGGAGTGTAGCCAGGGGGCAAGGCTACACCTTC. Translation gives CAWSVARGQGYTF.

The chain's CDR3 is CASSMGLGATPTGGPQHF. CDR3 DNA: TGTGCCAGTAGTATGGGGCTGGGGGCGACCCCAACCGGTGGGCCCCAGCATTTT. The V gene is TRBV19, the J gene TRBJ1-5; D is possibly TRBD1 (6 bases). The CDR3 extends over 18 amino acids. V was pared by 3 bases and J by 9 bases, with 27 bases between. CDR1 and CDR2 (germline): LNHDA, SQIVND (reference sequence).